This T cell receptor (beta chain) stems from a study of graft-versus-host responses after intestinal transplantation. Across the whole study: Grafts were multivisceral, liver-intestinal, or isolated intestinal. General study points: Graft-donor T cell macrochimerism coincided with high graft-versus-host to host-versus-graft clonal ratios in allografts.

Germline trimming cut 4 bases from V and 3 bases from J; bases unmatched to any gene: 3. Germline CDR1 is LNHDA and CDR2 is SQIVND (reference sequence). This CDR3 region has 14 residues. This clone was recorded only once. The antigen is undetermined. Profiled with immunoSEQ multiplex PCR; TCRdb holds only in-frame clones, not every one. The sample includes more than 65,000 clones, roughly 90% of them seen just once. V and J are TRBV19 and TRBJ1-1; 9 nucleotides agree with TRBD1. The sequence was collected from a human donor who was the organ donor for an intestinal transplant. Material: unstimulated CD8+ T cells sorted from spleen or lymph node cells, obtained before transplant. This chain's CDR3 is CASSTWDRDTEAFF. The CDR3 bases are TGTGCCAGTAGTACCTGGGACAGGGACACTGAAGCTTTCTTT.